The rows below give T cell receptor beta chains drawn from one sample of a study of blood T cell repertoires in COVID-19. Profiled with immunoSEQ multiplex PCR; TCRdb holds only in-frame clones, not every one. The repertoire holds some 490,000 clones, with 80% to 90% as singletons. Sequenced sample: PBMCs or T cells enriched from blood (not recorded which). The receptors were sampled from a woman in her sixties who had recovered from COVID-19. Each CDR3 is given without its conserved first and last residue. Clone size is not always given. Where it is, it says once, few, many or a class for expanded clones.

CDR3: ASSQDEAAGGYEQY
J: TRBJ2-7
V: TRBV4-1
size: NA

CDR3: ASSGRDAGNLHGYT
J: TRBJ1-2
V: TRBV6-1
size: NA

CDR3: AISEPGQGGYEQY
J: TRBJ2-7
V: TRBV10-3
size: NA

CDR3: ASRGQGMGGYT
J: TRBJ1-2
V: TRBV6-5
size: NA

CDR3: ASSPSWAGGPYEQY
J: TRBJ2-7
V: TRBV5-4
size: once

CDR3: ASSKGSRNEKLF
J: TRBJ1-4
V: TRBV21-1
size: once

CDR3: ASSFKTDSSYNEQF
J: TRBJ2-1
V: TRBV5-5
size: NA

CDR3: AWSVRQSGGNQPQH
J: TRBJ1-5
V: TRBV30
size: many

CDR3: ASSRQGGYT
J: TRBJ1-2
V: TRBV3-1/TRBV3-2
size: NA

CDR3: ASSFTGGGPGYT
J: TRBJ1-2
V: TRBV5-1
size: NA

CDR3: ASRDRGGQPQH
J: TRBJ1-5
V: TRBV6-5
size: few

CDR3: ASTPMGGAHNEQF
J: TRBJ2-1
V: TRBV6-5
size: NA

CDR3: ASSLGEAGERGYT
J: TRBJ1-2
V: TRBV5-8
size: NA

CDR3: ASSHPTSGGAHEQF
J: TRBJ2-1
V: TRBV4-2
size: NA

CDR3: ASSFITGGNEQF
J: TRBJ2-1
V: TRBV5-1
size: NA

CDR3: AWRKGASGRTEAF
J: TRBJ1-1
V: TRBV30
size: NA

CDR3: ASSSDRAGANVLT
J: TRBJ2-6
V: TRBV2
size: NA

CDR3: ASAREGPAFSNQPQH
J: TRBJ1-5
V: TRBV19
size: NA

CDR3: ASQDSRNYGYT
J: TRBJ1-2
V: TRBV28
size: NA

CDR3: ASSYGTGGNSPLH
J: TRBJ1-6
V: TRBV6-5
size: NA

CDR3: SVGGQGAEDYGYT
J: TRBJ1-2
V: TRBV29-1
size: NA

CDR3: ASSLQLHSYNEQF
J: TRBJ2-1
V: TRBV5-5
size: NA

CDR3: ASSQAGSGGAGEQF
J: TRBJ2-1
V: TRBV3-1/TRBV3-2
size: NA

CDR3: ASSPPGFAYEQY
J: TRBJ2-7
V: TRBV21-1
size: NA

CDR3: ASIGQGPYSNQPQH
J: TRBJ1-5
V: TRBV19
size: NA

CDR3: ASSLSPGAKNIQY
J: TRBJ2-4
V: TRBV5-6
size: NA

CDR3: ASSQGMGQGTDTQY
J: TRBJ2-3
V: TRBV4-1
size: NA

CDR3: ATSDPTGTGELF
J: TRBJ2-2
V: TRBV24-1
size: NA

CDR3: ASSWPPGQGTPSTGELF
J: TRBJ2-2
V: TRBV5-4
size: NA

CDR3: ATGHPLGAKNIQY
J: TRBJ2-4
V: TRBV24-1
size: NA

CDR3: ASSLSSGGAHEQF
J: TRBJ2-1
V: TRBV27
size: NA

CDR3: ASRGGQGMNTEAF
J: TRBJ1-1
V: TRBV6-5
size: NA

CDR3: ASSLVGPGVYSNQPQH
J: TRBJ1-5
V: TRBV5-5
size: NA

CDR3: ASSEQGNQPP
J: TRBJ1-3
V: TRBV2
size: NA

CDR3: ASSYSRGPTEAF
J: TRBJ1-1
V: TRBV6-5
size: NA

CDR3: ASSQAVGGEKLF
J: TRBJ1-4
V: TRBV4-2
size: few

CDR3: ASSFALASYNEQF
J: TRBJ2-1
V: TRBV5-1
size: NA

CDR3: SAGTGAGGYT
J: TRBJ1-2
V: TRBV29-1
size: NA

CDR3: SVEPPPHTQY
J: TRBJ2-3
V: TRBV29-1
size: NA

CDR3: ASSEQGAGNYGYT
J: TRBJ1-2
V: TRBV6-1
size: NA

CDR3: ASSLGGRGTQY
J: TRBJ2-3
V: TRBV5-1
size: NA

CDR3: ASGQGSNTGELF
J: TRBJ2-2
V: TRBV7-9
size: NA

CDR3: ASSVQGGTINYGYT
J: TRBJ1-2
V: TRBV9
size: NA

CDR3: ASSRGLTYGYT
J: TRBJ1-2
V: TRBV4-2
size: NA

CDR3: ASGLLGGSTGELF
J: TRBJ2-2
V: TRBV12-5
size: NA

CDR3: ATSDSGLAGAKGEQF
J: TRBJ2-1
V: TRBV24-1
size: NA

CDR3: ASSQDMRGGITDTQY
J: TRBJ2-3
V: TRBV4-1
size: few

CDR3: ASSLGVSETGELF
J: TRBJ2-2
V: TRBV5-1
size: NA

CDR3: ASSPSGQGRDEAF
J: TRBJ1-1
V: TRBV11-2
size: NA

CDR3: ASSLAEVAGRPNEQF
J: TRBJ2-1
V: TRBV5-4
size: NA

CDR3: ASSNRFGEQY
J: TRBJ2-7
V: TRBV27
size: once

CDR3: ASGLTWQVLYYGYT
J: TRBJ1-2
V: TRBV12-5
size: few

CDR3: ASSSLTGRNEQY
J: TRBJ2-7
V: TRBV5-4
size: NA

CDR3: ASSPPLTGREEAF
J: TRBJ1-1
V: TRBV5-1
size: NA

CDR3: ASSSGDSFLYGYT
J: TRBJ1-2
V: TRBV5-1
size: NA

CDR3: ASSKDRGVSPLH
J: TRBJ1-6
V: TRBV4-1
size: NA

CDR3: ASRTGVGAGNTIY
J: TRBJ1-3
V: TRBV6-5
size: NA